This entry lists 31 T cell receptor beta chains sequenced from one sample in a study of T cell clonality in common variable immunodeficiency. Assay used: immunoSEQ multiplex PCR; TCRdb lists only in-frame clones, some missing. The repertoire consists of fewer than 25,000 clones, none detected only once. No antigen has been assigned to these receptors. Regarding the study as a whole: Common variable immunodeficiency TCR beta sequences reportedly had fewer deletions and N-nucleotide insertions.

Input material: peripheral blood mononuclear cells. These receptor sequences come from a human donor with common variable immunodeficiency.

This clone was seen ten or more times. The CDR3 DNA, read in part, is TGTGCCAGTAGTACCCGGACTAGTAAAGAGACC. The encoded protein is CASSTRTSKET. The full CDR3 protein reads CASSTRTSKETQYF. The V and J genes are TRBV19 and TRBJ2-5; 7 positions match TRBD2. The read finishes 3 residues shy of the CDR3 end, and the germline J gene is used to complete it. Germline-derived CDR1 and CDR2 are LNHDA and SQIVND (reference sequence). J was trimmed by 3 bases and V by 4 bases; bases with no gene match: 5. The CDR3 sequence is 14 residues long.

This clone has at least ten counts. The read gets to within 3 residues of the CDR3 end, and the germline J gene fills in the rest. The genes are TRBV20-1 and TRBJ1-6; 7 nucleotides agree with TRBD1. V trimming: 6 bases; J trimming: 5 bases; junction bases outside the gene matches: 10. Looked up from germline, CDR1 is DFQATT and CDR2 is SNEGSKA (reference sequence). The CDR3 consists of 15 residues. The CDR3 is CSAPGQLMNNSPLHF. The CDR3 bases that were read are TGCAGTGCCCCGGGACAGCTAATGAATAATTCACCC.

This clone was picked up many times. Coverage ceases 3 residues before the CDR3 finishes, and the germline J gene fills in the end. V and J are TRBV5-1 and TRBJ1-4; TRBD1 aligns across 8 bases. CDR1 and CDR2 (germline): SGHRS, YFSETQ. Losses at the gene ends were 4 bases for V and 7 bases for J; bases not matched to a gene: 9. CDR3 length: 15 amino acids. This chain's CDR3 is CASSPRTGSGEKLFF. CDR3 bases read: TGCGCCAGCAGCCCGAGGACAGGGTCGGGTGAAAAA.

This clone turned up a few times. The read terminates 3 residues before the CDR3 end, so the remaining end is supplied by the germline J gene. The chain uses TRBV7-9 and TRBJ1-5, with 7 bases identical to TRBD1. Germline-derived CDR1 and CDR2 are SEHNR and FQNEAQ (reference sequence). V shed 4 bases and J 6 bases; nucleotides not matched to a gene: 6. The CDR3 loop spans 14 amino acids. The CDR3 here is CASSSGQAAQPQHF. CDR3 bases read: TGTGCCAGCAGCTCCGGACAGGCGGCTCAGCCC.

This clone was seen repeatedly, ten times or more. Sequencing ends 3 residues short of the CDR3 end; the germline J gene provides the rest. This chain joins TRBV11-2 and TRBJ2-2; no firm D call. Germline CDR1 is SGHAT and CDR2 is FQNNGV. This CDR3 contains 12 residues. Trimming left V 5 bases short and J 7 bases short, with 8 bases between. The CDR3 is CASSLSRGELFF. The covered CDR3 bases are TGTGCCAGCAGCCTTAGCCGCGGGGAG.

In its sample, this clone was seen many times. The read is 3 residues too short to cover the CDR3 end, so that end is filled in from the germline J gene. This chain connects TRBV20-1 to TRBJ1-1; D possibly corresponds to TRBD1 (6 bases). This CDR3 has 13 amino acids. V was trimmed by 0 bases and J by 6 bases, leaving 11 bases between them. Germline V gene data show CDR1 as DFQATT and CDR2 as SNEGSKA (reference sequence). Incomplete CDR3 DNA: TGCAGTGCTAGAGATGGGGGGGCGCCTGAA. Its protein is CSARDGGAPE. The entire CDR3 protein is CSARDGGAPEAFF.

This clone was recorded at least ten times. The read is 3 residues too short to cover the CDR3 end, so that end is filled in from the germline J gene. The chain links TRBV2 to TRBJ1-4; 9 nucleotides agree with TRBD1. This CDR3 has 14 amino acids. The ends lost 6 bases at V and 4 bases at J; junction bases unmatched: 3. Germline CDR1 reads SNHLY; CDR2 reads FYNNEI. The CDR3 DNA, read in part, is TGTGCCAGCAGAGTGACAGGGGGTAATGAAAAA. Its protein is CASRVTGGNEK. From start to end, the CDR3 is CASRVTGGNEKLFF.

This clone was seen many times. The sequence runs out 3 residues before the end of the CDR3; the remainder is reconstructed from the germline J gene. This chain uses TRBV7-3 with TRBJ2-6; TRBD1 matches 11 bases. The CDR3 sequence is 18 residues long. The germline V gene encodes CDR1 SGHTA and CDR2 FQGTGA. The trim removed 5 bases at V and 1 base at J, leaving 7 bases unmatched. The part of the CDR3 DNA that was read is TGTGCCAGCAGCCCCCGGACAGGGGGCGAGTCTGGGGCCAACGTC. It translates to CASSPRTGGESGANV. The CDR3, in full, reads CASSPRTGGESGANVLTF.

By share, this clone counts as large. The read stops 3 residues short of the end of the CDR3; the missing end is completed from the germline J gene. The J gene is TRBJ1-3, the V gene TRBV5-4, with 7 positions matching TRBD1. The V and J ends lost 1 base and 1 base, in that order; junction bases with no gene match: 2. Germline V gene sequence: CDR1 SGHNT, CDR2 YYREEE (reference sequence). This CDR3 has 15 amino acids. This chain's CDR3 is CASSLSGGSGNTIYF. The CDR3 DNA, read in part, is TGTGCCAGCAGCTTGTCAGGGGGTTCTGGAAACACC.

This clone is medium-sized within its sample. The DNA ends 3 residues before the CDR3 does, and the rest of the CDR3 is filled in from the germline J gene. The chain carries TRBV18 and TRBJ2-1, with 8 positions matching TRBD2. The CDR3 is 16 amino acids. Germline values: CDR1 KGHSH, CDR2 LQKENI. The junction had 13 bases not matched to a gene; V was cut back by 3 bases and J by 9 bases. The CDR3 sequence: CASSPRGTSGVGEQFF. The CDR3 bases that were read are TGTGCCAGCTCACCCCGTGGCACTAGCGGTGTTGGTGAG.

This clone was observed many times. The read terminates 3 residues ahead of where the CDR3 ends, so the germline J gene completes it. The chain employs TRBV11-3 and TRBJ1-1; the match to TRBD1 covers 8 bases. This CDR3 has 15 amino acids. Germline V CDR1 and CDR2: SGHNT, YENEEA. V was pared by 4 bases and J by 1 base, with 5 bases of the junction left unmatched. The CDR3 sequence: CASSSPGTGNTEAFF. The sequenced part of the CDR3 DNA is TGTGCCAGCAGCTCTCCCGGGACAGGGAACACTGAA.

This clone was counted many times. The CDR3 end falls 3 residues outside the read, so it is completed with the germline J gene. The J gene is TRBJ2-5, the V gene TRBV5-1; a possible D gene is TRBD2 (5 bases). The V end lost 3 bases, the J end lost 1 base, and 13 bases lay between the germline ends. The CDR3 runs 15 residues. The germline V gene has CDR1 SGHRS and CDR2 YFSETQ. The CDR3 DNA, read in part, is TGCGCCAGCAGCTCCCAGGCGGGTGCCCAAGAGACC. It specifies CASSSQAGAQET. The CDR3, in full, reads CASSSQAGAQETQYF.

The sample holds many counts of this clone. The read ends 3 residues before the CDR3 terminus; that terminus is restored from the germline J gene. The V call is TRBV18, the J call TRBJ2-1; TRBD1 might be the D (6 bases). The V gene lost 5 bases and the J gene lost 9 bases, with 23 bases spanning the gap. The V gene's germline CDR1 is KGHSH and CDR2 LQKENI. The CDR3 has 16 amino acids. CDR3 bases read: TGTGCCAGCTCAGCAGCTACACGGGACACCGTGGGTGAG. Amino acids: CASSAATRDTVGE. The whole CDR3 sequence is CASSAATRDTVGEQFF.

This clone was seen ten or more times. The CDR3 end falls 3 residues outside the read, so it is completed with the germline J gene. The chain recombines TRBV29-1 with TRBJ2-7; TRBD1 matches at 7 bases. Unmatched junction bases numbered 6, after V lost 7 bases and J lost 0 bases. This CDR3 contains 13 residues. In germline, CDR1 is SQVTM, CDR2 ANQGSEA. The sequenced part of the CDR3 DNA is TGCAGCGCCCTGGGACAGTACTCCTACGAG. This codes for CSALGQYSYE. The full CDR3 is CSALGQYSYEQYF.

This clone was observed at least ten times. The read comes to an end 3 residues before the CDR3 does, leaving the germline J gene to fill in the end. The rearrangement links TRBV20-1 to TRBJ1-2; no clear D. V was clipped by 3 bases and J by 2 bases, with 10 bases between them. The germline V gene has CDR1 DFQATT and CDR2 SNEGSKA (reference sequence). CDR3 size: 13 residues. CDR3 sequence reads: CSASPRGNYGYTF. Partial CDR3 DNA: TGCAGTGCTAGCCCCAGAGGGAACTATGGC.

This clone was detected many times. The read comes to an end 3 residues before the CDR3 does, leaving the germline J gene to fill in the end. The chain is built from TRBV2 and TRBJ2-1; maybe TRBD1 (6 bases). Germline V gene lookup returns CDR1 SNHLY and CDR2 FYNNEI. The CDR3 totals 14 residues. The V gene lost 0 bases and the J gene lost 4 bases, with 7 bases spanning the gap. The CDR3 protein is CASSEAQGYNEQFF. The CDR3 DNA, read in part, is TGTGCCAGCAGTGAAGCGCAGGGGTACAATGAG. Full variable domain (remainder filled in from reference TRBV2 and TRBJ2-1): EPEVTQTPSHQVTQMGQEVILRCVPISNHLYFYWYRQILGQKVEFLVSFYNNEISEKSEIFDDQFSVERPDGSNFTLKIRSTKLEDSAMYFCASSEAQGYNEQFFGPGTRLTVL.

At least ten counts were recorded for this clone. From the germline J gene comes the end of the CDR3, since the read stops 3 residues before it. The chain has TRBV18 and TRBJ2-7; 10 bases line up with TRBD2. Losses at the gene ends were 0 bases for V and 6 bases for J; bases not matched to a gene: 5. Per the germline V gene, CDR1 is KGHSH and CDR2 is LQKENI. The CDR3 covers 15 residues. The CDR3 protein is CASSPPASGRGEQYF. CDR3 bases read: TGTGCCAGCTCACCACCTGCTAGCGGGAGAGGCGAG.

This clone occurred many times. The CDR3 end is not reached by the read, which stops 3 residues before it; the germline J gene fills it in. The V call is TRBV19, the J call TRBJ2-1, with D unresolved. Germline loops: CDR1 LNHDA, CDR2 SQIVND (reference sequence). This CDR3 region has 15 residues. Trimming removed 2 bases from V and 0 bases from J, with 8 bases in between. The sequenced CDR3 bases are TGTGCCAGTAGTATAAGCCAAAGCTCCTACAATGAG. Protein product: CASSISQSSYNE. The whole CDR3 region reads CASSISQSSYNEQFF.

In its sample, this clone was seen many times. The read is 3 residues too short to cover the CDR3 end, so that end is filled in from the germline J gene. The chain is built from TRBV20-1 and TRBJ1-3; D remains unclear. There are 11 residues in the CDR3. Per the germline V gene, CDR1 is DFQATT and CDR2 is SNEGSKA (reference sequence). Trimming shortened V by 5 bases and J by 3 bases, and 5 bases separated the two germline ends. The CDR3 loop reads CSAPVGNTIYF. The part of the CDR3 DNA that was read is TGCAGTGCTCCGGTTGGAAACACC.

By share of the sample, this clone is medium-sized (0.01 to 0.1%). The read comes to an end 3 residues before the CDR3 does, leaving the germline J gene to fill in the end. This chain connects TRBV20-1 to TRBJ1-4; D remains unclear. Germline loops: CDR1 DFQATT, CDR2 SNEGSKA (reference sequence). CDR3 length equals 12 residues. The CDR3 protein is CSASEGVAKLFF. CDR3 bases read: TGCAGTGCTAGTGAGGGTGTAGCGAAA.

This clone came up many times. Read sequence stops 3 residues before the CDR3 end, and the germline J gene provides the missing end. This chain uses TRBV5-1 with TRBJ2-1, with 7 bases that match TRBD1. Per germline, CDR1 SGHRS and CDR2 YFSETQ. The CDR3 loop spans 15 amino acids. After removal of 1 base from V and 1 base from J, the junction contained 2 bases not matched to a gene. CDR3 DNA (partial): TGCGCCAGCAGCTTGAAGGGGGCGTCCTACAATGAG. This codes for CASSLKGASYNE. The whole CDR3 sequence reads CASSLKGASYNEQFF.

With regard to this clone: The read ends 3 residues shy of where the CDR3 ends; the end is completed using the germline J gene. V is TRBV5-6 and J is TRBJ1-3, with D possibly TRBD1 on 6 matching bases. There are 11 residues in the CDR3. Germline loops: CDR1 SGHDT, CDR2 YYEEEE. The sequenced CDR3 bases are TGTGCCAGCAGCCAGGGGTTAACC. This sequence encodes CASSQGLT. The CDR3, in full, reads CASSQGLTIYF.

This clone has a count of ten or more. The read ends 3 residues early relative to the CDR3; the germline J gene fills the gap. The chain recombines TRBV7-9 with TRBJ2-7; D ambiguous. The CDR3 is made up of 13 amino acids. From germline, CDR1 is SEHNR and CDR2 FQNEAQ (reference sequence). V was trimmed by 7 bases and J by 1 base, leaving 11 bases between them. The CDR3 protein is CASTQEVSYEQYF. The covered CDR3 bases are TGTGCCAGCACCCAAGAGGTGTCCTACGAG.

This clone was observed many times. The CDR3 is CASRSGLAGILTGELFF. The sequenced CDR3 bases are TGTGCCAGTAGATCCGGACTAGCGGGAATACTCACCGGGGAG. The J gene is TRBJ2-2, the V gene TRBV19; 12 bases are a match to TRBD2. The missing CDR3 end, 3 residues past where the read stops, is filled in from the germline J gene. V lost 6 bases and J lost 4; bases outside the gene matches: 9. Germline V lookup: CDR1 LNHDA, CDR2 SQIVND (reference sequence). The CDR3 is made up of 17 amino acids.

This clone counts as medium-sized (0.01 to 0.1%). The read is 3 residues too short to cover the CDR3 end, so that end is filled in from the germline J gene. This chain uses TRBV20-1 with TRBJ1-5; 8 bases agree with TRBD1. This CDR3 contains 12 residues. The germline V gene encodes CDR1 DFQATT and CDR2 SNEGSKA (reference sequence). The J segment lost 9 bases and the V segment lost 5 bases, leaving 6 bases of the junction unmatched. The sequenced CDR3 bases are TGCAGTGCTGGGCAGGGGGCCCGGCCC. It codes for CSAGQGARP. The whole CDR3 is CSAGQGARPQHF.

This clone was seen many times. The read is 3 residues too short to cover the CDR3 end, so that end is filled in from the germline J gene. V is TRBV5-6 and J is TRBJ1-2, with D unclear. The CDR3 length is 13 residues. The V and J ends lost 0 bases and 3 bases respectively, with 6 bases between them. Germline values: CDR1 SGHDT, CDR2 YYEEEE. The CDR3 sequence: CASSLGEDYGYTF. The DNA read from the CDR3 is TGTGCCAGCAGCTTGGGTGAGGACTATGGC. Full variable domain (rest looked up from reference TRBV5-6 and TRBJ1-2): DAGVTQSPTHLIKTRGQQVTLRCSPKSGHDTVSWYQQALGQGPQFIFQYYEEEERQRGNFPDRFSGHQFPNYSSELNVNALLLGDSALYLCASSLGEDYGYTFGSGTRLTVV.

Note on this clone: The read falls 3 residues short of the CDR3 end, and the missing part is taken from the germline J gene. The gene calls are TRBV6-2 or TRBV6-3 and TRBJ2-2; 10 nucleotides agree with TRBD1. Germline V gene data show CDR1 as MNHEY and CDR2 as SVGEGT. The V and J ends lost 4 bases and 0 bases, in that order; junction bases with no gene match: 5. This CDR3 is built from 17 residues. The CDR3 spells CASSSYGTGANTGELFF. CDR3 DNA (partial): TGTGCCAGCAGTTCCTATGGGACAGGGGCGAACACCGGGGAG.

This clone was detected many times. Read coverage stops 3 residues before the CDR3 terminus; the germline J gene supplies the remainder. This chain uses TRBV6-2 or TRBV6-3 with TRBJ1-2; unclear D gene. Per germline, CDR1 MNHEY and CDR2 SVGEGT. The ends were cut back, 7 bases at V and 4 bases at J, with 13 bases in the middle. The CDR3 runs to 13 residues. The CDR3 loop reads CASTTPVLYGYTF. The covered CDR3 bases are TGTGCCAGCACCACACCAGTTCTCTATGGC.

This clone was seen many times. CDR3: CASRTHEQVLGEQYF. Incomplete CDR3 DNA: TGTGCCAGCAGAACTCACGAGCAGGTTCTGGGCGAG. The chain is built from TRBV6-2 or TRBV6-3 and TRBJ2-7; D uncertain. The sequence runs out 3 residues before the end of the CDR3; the remainder is reconstructed from the germline J gene. Germline loops: CDR1 MNHEY, CDR2 SVGEGT. The CDR3 runs 15 residues. Trimming removed 6 bases from V and 6 bases from J, with 21 bases in between.

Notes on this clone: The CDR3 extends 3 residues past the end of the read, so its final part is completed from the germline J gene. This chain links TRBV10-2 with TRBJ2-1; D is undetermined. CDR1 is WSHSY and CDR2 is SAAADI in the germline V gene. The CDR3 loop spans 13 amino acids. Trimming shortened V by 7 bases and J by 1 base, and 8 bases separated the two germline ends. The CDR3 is CASTSESYNEQFF. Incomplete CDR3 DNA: TGCGCCAGCACGAGCGAATCCTACAATGAG.

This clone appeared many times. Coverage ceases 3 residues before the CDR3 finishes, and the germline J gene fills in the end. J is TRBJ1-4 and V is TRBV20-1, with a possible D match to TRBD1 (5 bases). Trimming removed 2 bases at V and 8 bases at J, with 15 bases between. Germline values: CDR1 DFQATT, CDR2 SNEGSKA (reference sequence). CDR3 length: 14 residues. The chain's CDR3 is CSARRGLMKEKLFF. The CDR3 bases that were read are TGCAGTGCTAGAAGGGGACTAATGAAGGAAAAA.